This T cell receptor (beta chain) was observed in a study of T cell changes during pregnancy in multiple sclerosis. CDR1 LNHNV and CDR2 YYDKDF come from the germline V gene (reference sequence). The V end was cut by 0 bases, the J end by 6 bases, with 15 bases between. The CDR3 consists of 16 residues. Method: immunoSEQ multiplex PCR; TCRdb's copy keeps in-frame clones and lacks some. The sample shows some 100,000 clones, more than 90% of them seen only once. Sample: peripheral blood, taken in the second trimester of pregnancy. The chain joins TRBV15 to TRBJ2-1; a possible D gene is TRBD2 (7 bases). The sequence came from a female donor with multiple sclerosis, enrolled in a pregnancy study. The CDR3 DNA reads as TGTGCCACCAGCAGAGATAAGGGGGGGCAACGCAATGAGCAGTTCTTC. Its protein product is CATSRDKGGQRNEQFF.